This record covers a single TCR beta chain. Per the original data handling: Using reference gene primer amplification, nucleated cell counts were estimated. Profiling relied on immunoSEQ multiplex PCR, and the TCRdb table lists in-frame clones only, not all of them. That table gives V, J and clone size, and the DNA gave D and trimming. The table includes tens of thousands of clones, nearly 90% detected once. The data derive from a study of blood T cell repertoires in COVID-19. Across the whole study: Specimens from acute and convalescent COVID-19 originated in the United States, Italy and Spain. PBMCs, B-cell-depleted T cells, or T cells were the source of the cDNA or gDNA that made up the material.

The sequence derives from a woman of 80 years or more with active COVID-19. Sequencing was performed on peripheral blood.

The CDR3 DNA reads TGTGCCAGTAGTATTCAACTAGCGGGTGGGACAGATACGCAGTATTTT. Its protein is CASSIQLAGGTDTQYF. The rearrangement uses TRBV19 and TRBJ2-3; 9 positions match TRBD2. Germline loops: CDR1 LNHDA, CDR2 SQIVND (reference sequence). The CDR3 sequence is 16 residues long. Trimming at V came to 3 bases and at J to 3 bases, leaving 7 bases not matched to a gene.